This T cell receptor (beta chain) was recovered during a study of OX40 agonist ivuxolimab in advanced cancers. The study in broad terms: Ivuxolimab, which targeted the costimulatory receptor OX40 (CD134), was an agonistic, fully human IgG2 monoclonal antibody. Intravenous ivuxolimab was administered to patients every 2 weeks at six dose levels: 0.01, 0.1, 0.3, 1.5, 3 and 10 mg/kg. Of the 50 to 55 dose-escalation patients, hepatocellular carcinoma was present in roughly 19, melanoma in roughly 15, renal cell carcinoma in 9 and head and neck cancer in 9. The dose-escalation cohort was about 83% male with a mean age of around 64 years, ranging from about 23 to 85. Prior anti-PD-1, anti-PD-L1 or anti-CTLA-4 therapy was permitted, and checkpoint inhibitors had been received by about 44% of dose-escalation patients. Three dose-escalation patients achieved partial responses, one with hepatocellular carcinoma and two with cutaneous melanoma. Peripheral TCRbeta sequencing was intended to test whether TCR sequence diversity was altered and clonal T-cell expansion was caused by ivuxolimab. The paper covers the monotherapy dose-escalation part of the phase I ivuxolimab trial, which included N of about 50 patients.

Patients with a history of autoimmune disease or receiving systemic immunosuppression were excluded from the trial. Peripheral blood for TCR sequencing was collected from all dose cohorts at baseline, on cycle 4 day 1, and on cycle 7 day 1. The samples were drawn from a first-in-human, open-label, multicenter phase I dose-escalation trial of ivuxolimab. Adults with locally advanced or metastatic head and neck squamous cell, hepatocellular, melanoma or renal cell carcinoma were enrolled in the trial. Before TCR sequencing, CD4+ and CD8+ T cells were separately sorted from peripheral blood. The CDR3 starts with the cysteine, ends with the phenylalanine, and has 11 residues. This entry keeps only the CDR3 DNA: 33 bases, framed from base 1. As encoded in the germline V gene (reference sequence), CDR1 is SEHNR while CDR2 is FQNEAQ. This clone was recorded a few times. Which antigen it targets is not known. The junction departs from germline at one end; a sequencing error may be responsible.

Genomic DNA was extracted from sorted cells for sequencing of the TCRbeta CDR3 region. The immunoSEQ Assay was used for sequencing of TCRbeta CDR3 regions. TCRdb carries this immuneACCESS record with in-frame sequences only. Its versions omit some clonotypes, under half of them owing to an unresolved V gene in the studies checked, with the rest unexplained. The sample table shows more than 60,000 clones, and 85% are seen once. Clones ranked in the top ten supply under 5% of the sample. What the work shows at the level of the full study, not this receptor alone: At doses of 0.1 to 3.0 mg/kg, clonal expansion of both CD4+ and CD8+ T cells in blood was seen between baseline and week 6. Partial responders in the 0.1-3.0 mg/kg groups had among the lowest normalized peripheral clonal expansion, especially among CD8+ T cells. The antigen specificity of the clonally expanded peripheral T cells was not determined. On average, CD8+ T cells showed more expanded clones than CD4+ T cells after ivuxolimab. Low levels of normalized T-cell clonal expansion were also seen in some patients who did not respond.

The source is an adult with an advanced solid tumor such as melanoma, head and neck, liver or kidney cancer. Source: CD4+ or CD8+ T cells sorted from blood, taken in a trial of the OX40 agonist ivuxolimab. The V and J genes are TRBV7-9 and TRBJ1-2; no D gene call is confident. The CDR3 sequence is CASSAGGSQAF. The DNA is TGTGCCAGCAGCGCGGGCGGGTCCCAAGCGTTC.